The sequence of this T cell receptor beta chain was determined in a study of blood T cell repertoires in COVID-19. Study summary: T cells, B-cell-depleted T cells, or PBMCs supplied cDNA or gDNA.

Original data processing: Estimated nucleated cell counts came from reference gene primer amplification. Generated by immunoSEQ multiplex PCR, the TCRdb table keeps only in-frame clones and is missing some. V and J calls and clone size are as listed in that table; D and trimming were resolved from the DNA. The sample shows 160,000 or so clones, around 80% of them seen only once. The length of the CDR3 is 12 residues. Between the trimmed V and J ends, which lost 2 bases and 10 bases, there was a span of 11 bases. Germline CDR1 and CDR2: LNHNV and YYDKDF (reference sequence). Cohort 3 recovery required two negative PCRs, clearance, or symptom resolution.

This receptor was obtained from a man aged 50-60 years who had recovered from COVID-19. The chain uses TRBV15 and TRBJ2-5; TRBD2 might be the D (6 bases). Material for sequencing was PBMCs or T cells enriched from blood (not recorded which). CDR3 sequence: CATSRPGGVQYF. CDR3 nucleotide sequence: TGTGCCACCAGCAGACCTGGCGGGGTCCAGTACTTC.